A selection of T cell receptor beta chains follows, all from one sample in a study of blood T cell repertoires in COVID-19. Repertoires were generated with immunoSEQ multiplex PCR, while TCRdb's copy carries only in-frame clones and drops some. The sample has 12,000 to 15,000 clones, around 88% seen once; the top ten hold about 9%. The sample comprised peripheral blood. Receptors were obtained from a human donor in a cohort sampled during active COVID-19. Both conserved end residues are part of each CDR3. A D gene is named only where the DNA matches it firmly. Some rows have no size entry. The others give once, few or many, or a class for an expanded clone.

TRBV19	.	.	TRBJ2-3	CASRRVVPGQEGDTQYF	TGTGCCAGTAGGAGGGTCGTTCCGGGACAAGAGGGAGATACGCAGTATTTT
TRBV29-1	TRBD2	.	TRBJ2-3	CSVRLPSGYTDTQYF	TGCAGCGTTCGACTGCCTAGCGGGTACACAGATACGCAGTATTTT
TRBV18	TRBD1	.	TRBJ2-7	CASSSGQAGHYEQYF	TGTGCCAGCTCATCGGGACAGGCTGGCCACTACGAGCAGTACTTC
TRBV7-3	TRBD2	.	TRBJ2-1	CASSLTGTISYNEQFF	TGTGCCAGCAGCTTAACAGGGACTATTTCCTACAATGAGCAGTTCTTC
TRBV7-3	TRBD1	few	TRBJ1-5	CASSLDRAQPQHF	TGTGCCAGCAGCTTAGACAGGGCGCAGCCCCAGCATTTT
TRBV5-1	TRBD1	.	TRBJ2-7	CASRPRTGYEQYF	TGCGCCAGCCGACCCCGGACAGGCTACGAGCAGTACTTC
TRBV7-3	TRBD1	.	TRBJ2-2	CASSHGGQGKLGELFF	TGTGCCAGCAGCCACGGTGGACAGGGTAAACTCGGGGAGCTGTTTTTT
TRBV3-1/TRBV3-2	TRBD2	.	TRBJ2-5	CASSPRTSGGAQYF	TGTGCCAGCAGCCCCAGGACTAGCGGGGGAGCCCAGTACTTC
TRBV14	.	.	TRBJ1-1	CASSPKGHRNTEAFF	TGTGCCAGCAGCCCTAAGGGACACCGGAACACTGAAGCTTTCTTT
TRBV11-3	TRBD2	.	TRBJ2-2	CASSSGLAGNTGELFF	TGTGCCAGCAGCTCGGGACTAGCGGGGAACACCGGGGAGCTGTTTTTT
TRBV7-9	TRBD1	few	TRBJ1-6	CASSTTNRGYNSPLHF	TGTGCCAGCAGCACAACTAACAGGGGCTATAATTCACCCCTCCACTTT
TRBV4-2	.	.	TRBJ2-7	CASSQDRGGKRGEQYF	TGTGCCAGCAGCCAAGATAGGGGCGGGAAGAGAGGCGAGCAGTACTTC
TRBV2	TRBD1	once	TRBJ1-5	CASSHGQGAFQPQHF	TGTGCCAGCAGTCACGGACAGGGGGCGTTTCAGCCCCAGCATTTT
TRBV7-3	TRBD1	.	TRBJ1-1	CASRRDRGHNEAFF	TGTGCCAGCAGACGTGACAGGGGACATAATGAAGCTTTCTTT
TRBV11-3	TRBD1	few	TRBJ2-7	CASSPGVQGKYEQYF	TGTGCCAGCAGCCCAGGTGTACAGGGGAAATACGAGCAGTACTTC
TRBV18	.	.	TRBJ1-2	CASSPVQGDGYTF	TGTGCCAGCTCACCAGTCCAGGGCGATGGCTACACCTTC
TRBV12-3/TRBV12-4	TRBD2	once	TRBJ2-5	CASSLVGLVTQYF	TGTGCCAGCAGTTTAGTGGGACTAGTAACCCAGTACTTC
TRBV24-1	TRBD2	.	TRBJ2-3	CAKGTSGMADTQYF	TGTGCCAAGGGGACTAGCGGGATGGCAGATACGCAGTATTTT
TRBV9	.	.	TRBJ2-6	CASSVSGGANVLTF	TGTGCCAGCAGCGTATCCGGTGGGGCCAACGTCCTGACTTTC
TRBV13	.	.	TRBJ2-3	CASSLSWGRTDTQYF	TGTGCCAGCAGCCTGTCGTGGGGGAGGACAGATACGCAGTATTTT
TRBV6-1	.	.	TRBJ2-1	CASSEALMRDEQFF	TGTGCCAGCAGTGAAGCGCTGATGCGGGACGAGCAGTTCTTC
TRBV30	TRBD2	.	TRBJ2-3	CAWSMGLAGVADTQYF	TGTGCCTGGAGTATGGGACTAGCGGGAGTGGCAGATACGCAGTATTTT
TRBV5-1	TRBD1	.	TRBJ2-1	CASSKSGTGNEQFF	TGCGCCAGCAGCAAATCCGGGACAGGCAATGAGCAGTTCTTC
TRBV24-1	.	.	TRBJ2-1	CATSLASATYNEQFF	TGTGCCACCAGCCTCGCTAGCGCAACCTACAATGAGCAGTTCTTC
TRBV29-1	TRBD2	.	TRBJ2-5	CSVLASQETQYF	TGCAGCGTACTAGCGTCTCAAGAGACCCAGTACTTC
TRBV5-1	TRBD1	.	TRBJ1-1	CASSSDRGAGTEAFF	TGCGCCAGCAGCTCCGACAGGGGCGCGGGAACTGAAGCTTTCTTT
TRBV5-1	.	.	TRBJ2-2	CASSDISNTGELFF	TGCGCCAGCAGCGACATATCGAACACCGGGGAGCTGTTTTTT
TRBV6-5	TRBD1	once	TRBJ2-1	CASRGTGGREQFF	TGTGCCAGCAGAGGGACAGGGGGAAGGGAGCAGTTCTTC
TRBV5-1	TRBD2	.	TRBJ2-5	CASSLAASGKETQYF	TGCGCCAGCAGCTTGGCGGCTAGCGGAAAAGAGACCCAGTACTTC
TRBV7-2	TRBD1	.	TRBJ1-1	CASTVQGARTEAFF	TGTGCCAGCACCGTACAGGGGGCGCGCACTGAAGCTTTCTTT
TRBV5-1	TRBD2	once	TRBJ2-1	CASSLVSTSGNEQFF	TGCGCCAGCAGCTTGGTCTCGACTAGCGGCAATGAGCAGTTCTTC
TRBV5-4	.	.	TRBJ2-7	CASSQDRRAYEQYF	TGTGCCAGCAGCCAGGACAGGAGGGCCTACGAGCAGTACTTC
TRBV5-1	TRBD2	.	TRBJ2-5	CASSLLGRESETQYF	TGCGCCAGCAGCTTATTAGGGCGGGAGTCAGAGACCCAGTACTTC
TRBV28	TRBD2	.	TRBJ2-1	CASSLRAGVEQFF	TGTGCCAGCAGTTTAAGGGCGGGAGTTGAGCAGTTCTTC
TRBV24-1	TRBD1	.	TRBJ1-1	CATSDSAGQGEAFF	TGTGCCACCAGTGATTCCGCTGGACAGGGGGAAGCTTTCTTT
TRBV6-5	.	few	TRBJ2-7	CASKRTGYEQYF	TGTGCCAGCAAGAGAACAGGCTACGAGCAGTACTTC
TRBV7-2	TRBD1	.	TRBJ2-1	CASSLASTGGRGEQFF	TGTGCCAGCAGCTTAGCCTCGACAGGGGGTCGGGGTGAGCAGTTCTTC
TRBV5-1	.	.	TRBJ1-1	CASSPFQGSNTEAFF	TGCGCCAGCAGCCCATTCCAGGGGTCGAACACTGAAGCTTTCTTT
TRBV5-1	.	.	TRBJ1-2	CASSLESAGSGYTF	TGCGCCAGCAGCTTGGAATCCGCAGGGTCTGGCTACACCTTC
TRBV10-2	.	once	TRBJ2-1	CASSDPRGTNNEQFF	TGCGCCAGCAGTGATCCTAGAGGTACAAACAATGAGCAGTTCTTC
TRBV11-2	.	.	TRBJ2-7	CASSLTLRRGPYF	TGTGCCAGCAGCTTAACCCTTCGGAGGGGGCCCTACTTC
TRBV30	.	few	TRBJ2-7	CAWSDSRFEQYF	TGTGCCTGGAGCGACAGCCGTTTCGAGCAGTACTTC